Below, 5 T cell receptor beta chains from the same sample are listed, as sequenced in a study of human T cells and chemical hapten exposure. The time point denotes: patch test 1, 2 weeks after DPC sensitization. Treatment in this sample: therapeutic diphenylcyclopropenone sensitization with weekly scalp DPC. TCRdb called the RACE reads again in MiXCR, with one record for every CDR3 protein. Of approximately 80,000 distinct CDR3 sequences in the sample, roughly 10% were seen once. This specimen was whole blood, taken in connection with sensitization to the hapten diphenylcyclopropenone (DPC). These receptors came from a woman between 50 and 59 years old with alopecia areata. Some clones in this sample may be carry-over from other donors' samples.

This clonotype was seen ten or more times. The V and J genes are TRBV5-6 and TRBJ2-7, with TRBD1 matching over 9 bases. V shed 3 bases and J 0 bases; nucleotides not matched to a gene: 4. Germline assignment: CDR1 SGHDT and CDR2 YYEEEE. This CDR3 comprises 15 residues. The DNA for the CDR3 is TGTGCCAGCAGCTCGACAGGGGGTAGCTCCTACGAGCAGTACTTC. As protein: CASSSTGGSSYEQYF. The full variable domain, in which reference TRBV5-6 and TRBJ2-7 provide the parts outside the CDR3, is DAGVTQSPTHLIKTRGQQVTLRCSPKSGHDTVSWYQQALGQGPQFIFQYYEEEERQRGNFPDRFSGHQFPNYSSELNVNALLLGDSALYLCASSSTGGSSYEQYFGPGTRLTVT.

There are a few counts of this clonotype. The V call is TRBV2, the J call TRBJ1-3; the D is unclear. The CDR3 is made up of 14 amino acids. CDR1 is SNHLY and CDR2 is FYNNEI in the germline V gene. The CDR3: CASRGGNSGNTIYF. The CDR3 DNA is TGTGCGTCACGGGGAGGAAACTCTGGAAACACCATATATTTT. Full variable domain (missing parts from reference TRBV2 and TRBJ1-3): EPEVTQTPSHQVTQMGQEVILRCVPISNHLYFYWYRQILGQKVEFLVSFYNNEISEKSEIFDDQFSVERPDGSNFTLKIRSTKLEDSAMYFCASRGGNSGNTIYFGEGSWLTVV.

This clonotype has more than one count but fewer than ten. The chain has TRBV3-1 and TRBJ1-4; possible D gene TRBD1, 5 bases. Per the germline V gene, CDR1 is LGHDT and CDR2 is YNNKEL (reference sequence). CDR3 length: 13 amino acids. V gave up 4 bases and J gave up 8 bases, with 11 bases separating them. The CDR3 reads CASSRQTEEKLFF. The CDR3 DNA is TGTGCCAGCAGCCGACAGACGGAAGAAAAACTGTTTTTT.

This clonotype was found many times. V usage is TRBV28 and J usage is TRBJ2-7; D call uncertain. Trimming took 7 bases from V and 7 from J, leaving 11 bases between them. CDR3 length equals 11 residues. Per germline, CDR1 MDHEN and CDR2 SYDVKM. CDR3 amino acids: CASTLHREQYF. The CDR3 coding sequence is TGTGCCAGCACCCTTCATAGAGAGCAGTACTTC.

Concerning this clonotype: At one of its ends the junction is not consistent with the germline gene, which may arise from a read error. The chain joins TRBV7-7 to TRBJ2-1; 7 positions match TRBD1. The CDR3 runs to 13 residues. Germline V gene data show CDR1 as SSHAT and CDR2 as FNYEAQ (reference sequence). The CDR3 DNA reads TGTGCTAGCAGCTTGGGACAGTACAATGAGCAGTTCTTC. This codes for CASSLGQYNEQFF.